The text below deals with one TCR beta chain. At one boundary the junction diverges from the germline segment, which might be a read error. This specimen belongs to a study of blood T cell repertoires in COVID-19. The wider study: Samples of COVID-19 (acute and convalescent) were obtained from the United States, Italy and Spain. In each case, the material was cDNA or gDNA derived from T cells, B-cell-depleted T cells, or PBMCs.

Germline assignment: CDR1 SQVTM and CDR2 ANQGSEA. The CDR3 is 12 amino acids. In the study's own analysis: Estimated nucleated cell counts came from reference gene primer amplification. Only in-frame clones appear in the TCRdb table, and some are missing; sequencing was by immunoSEQ multiplex PCR. That table furnishes V, J and clone size, whereas the DNA furnished D and trimming. The table shows some 240,000 clones, with roughly four fifths occurring only once. The sequence was obtained from an older woman with active or convalescent COVID-19. The chain joins TRBV29-1 to TRBJ1-2, with D possibly TRBD1 on 5 matching bases. The sequenced sample consisted of peripheral blood. The CDR3 DNA sequence: TGCAGCGTTACCCTAGGGGACTATGGCCACACCTTC. Amino acids: CSVTLGDYGHTF.